Listed here are 26 T cell receptor beta chains from one sample, sequenced in a study of T cell responses to AZD1222 COVID-19 vaccine. The data were produced by immunoSEQ multiplex PCR, yet TCRdb's version contains in-frame clones alone and is incomplete. The sample shows about 160,000 clones, around 89% of them seen only once. The sequenced sample was peripheral blood, obtained on day 0 of AZD1222 vaccination. The receptors come from an adult in good health.

The chain carries TRBV25-1 and TRBJ1-4; the D is unclear. V lost 1 base to trimming and J lost 1 base, with 10 bases between them. Germline CDR1 MGHDK, CDR2 SYGVNS. The CDR3 is 16 amino acids. CDR3 DNA sequence: TGTGCCAGCAGTGAATTCGGGGAGGGAACTAATGAAAAACTGTTTTTT. Its translation is CASSEFGEGTNEKLFF.

The chain recombines TRBV6-5 with TRBJ1-1; D gene uncertain. Germline CDR1 MNHEY, CDR2 SVGAGI. The CDR3 has 11 residues. Trimming took 4 bases from V and 4 from J, leaving 4 bases between them. This CDR3 reads CASSFGTEAFF. CDR3 sequence (DNA): TGTGCCAGCAGTTTCGGCACTGAAGCTTTCTTT.

The V and J genes are TRBV5-5 and TRBJ1-3; maybe TRBD1 (5 bases). Germline V gene data show CDR1 as SGHKS and CDR2 as YYEKEE (reference sequence). The length of the CDR3 is 18 residues. V lost 1 base and J lost 0, with 17 bases in between. CDR3 DNA sequence: TGTGCCAGCAGCTTGTGGGCCCGGGGCTTAAGCTCTGGAAACACCATATATTTT. This gives the protein CASSLWARGLSSGNTIYF.

Only a few counts were recorded for this clone. The chain carries TRBV6-2 or TRBV6-3 and TRBJ2-1; D call uncertain. The CDR3 spans 15 residues. V was pared by 2 bases and J by 0 bases, with 8 bases between. Germline CDR1 MNHEY, CDR2 SVGEGT. CDR3 amino acids: CASSYLPSSYNEQFF. CDR3 coding DNA: TGTGCCAGCAGTTACCTGCCGAGCTCCTACAATGAGCAGTTCTTC.

V and J are TRBV7-9 and TRBJ1-6; tentative D call: TRBD1 (5 bases). The CDR3 is made up of 14 amino acids. V was shortened by 4 bases and J by 7 bases, with 11 bases between the two germline ends. Germline assignment: CDR1 SEHNR and CDR2 FQNEAQ (reference sequence). The CDR3 coding sequence is TGTGCCAGCAGCTCGGGGACGGAAAATTCACCCCTCCACTTT. This gives the protein CASSSGTENSPLHF. The full variable domain, its missing parts supplied by reference TRBV7-9 and TRBJ1-6, is DTGVSQNPRHKITKRGQNVTFRCDPISEHNRLYWYRQTLGQGPEFLTYFQNEAQLEKSRLLSDRFSAERPKGSFSTLEIQRTEQGDSAMYLCASSSGTENSPLHFGNGTRLTVT.

This rearrangement joins TRBV14 to TRBJ2-2; 9 nucleotides match TRBD1. Germline assignment: CDR1 SGHDN and CDR2 FVKESK. V lost 4 bases to trimming and J lost 4 bases; unmatched junction nucleotides: 4. This CDR3 is 15 amino acids long. CDR3 residues: CASSRDRVRTGELFF. CDR3 nucleotide sequence: TGTGCCAGCAGCCGGGACAGGGTTCGCACCGGGGAGCTGTTTTTT.

CDR3 DNA: TGTGCCACCAGTGATTCCCGATGGGGCCAAGAGACCCAGTACTTC. This encodes CATSDSRWGQETQYF. This chain connects TRBV24-1 to TRBJ2-5, with D hard to call. There are 15 residues in the CDR3. The germline V gene has CDR1 KGHDR and CDR2 SFDVKD. Trimming removed 2 bases from V and 1 base from J, with 10 bases in between.

The V call is TRBV6-5, the J call TRBJ2-7; 7 nucleotides align to TRBD1. J gave up 6 bases and V 2 bases, and 13 bases lay outside the gene matches. CDR3 length equals 16 residues. Germline V lookup: CDR1 MNHEY, CDR2 SVGAGI. The CDR3 spells CASSYPPGGFVREQYF. In nucleotides, the CDR3 is TGTGCCAGCAGTTACCCCCCAGGGGGATTTGTACGCGAGCAGTACTTC.

This clone was seen once. V gene TRBV30 combines with J gene TRBJ2-3, with 10 bases that match TRBD1. CDR1 GTSNPN and CDR2 SVGIG come from the germline V gene (reference sequence). Losses at the gene ends were 7 bases for V and 3 bases for J; bases not matched to a gene: 10. CDR3 size: 15 residues. The CDR3 sequence: CAYGRRQGATDTQYF. The CDR3 region has the DNA TGTGCCTACGGACGGAGACAGGGGGCTACAGATACGCAGTATTTT.

The gene calls are TRBV25-1 and TRBJ1-1; D is ambiguous. Trimming took 6 bases from V and 11 from J, leaving 19 bases between them. The CDR3 totals 13 residues. The germline gives CDR1 MGHDK, CDR2 SYGVNS. CDR3 in DNA: TGTGCCAGCAGCGGGCGAGTCCCCCACAAGGCTTTCTTT. Protein: CASSGRVPHKAFF.

The rearrangement uses TRBV29-1 and TRBJ2-3; D might be TRBD1 (5 bases). The CDR3 extends over 13 amino acids. V lost 7 bases, J lost 1 base, and 12 bases lay in between. The germline gives CDR1 SQVTM, CDR2 ANQGSEA. CDR3 coding DNA: TGCAGCGCCAGGACAACACGCACAGATACGCAGTATTTT. Protein product: CSARTTRTDTQYF.

The genes are TRBV3-1 (or the pseudogene TRBV3-2) and TRBJ1-4; D unclear. Germline lookup yields CDR1 LGHDT and CDR2 YNNKEL (reference sequence). V lost 4 bases and J 7 bases, leaving 19 bases between the germline ends. The length of the CDR3 is 16 residues. The CDR3 DNA sequence: TGTGCCAGCAGCCGAAGTCCGAGGCCGCGAAGTGAAAAACTGTTTTTT. It codes for CASSRSPRPRSEKLFF.

This chain connects TRBV3-1 (or the pseudogene TRBV3-2) to TRBJ2-1, with 10 bases fitting TRBD2. The germline gives CDR1 LGHDT, CDR2 YNNKEL (reference sequence). The V and J ends lost 0 bases and 6 bases, in that order; junction bases with no gene match: 8. The CDR3 is 17 amino acids. DNA of the CDR3: TGTGCCAGCAGCCAAGATGTGACTAGCGGGCCCGTCAATGAGCAGTTCTTC. This codes for CASSQDVTSGPVNEQFF.

The chain uses TRBV5-5 and TRBJ1-3; D remains ambiguous. Deletions cut 0 bases from V and 4 bases from J, with 8 bases between. This CDR3 region has 14 residues. Looked up from germline, CDR1 is SGHKS and CDR2 is YYEKEE (reference sequence). CDR3 residues: CASSLEGYGNTIYF. The CDR3 DNA follows: TGTGCCAGCAGCTTGGAAGGGTACGGAAACACCATATATTTT.

The rearrangement links TRBV23-1 to TRBJ2-4, with D perhaps matching TRBD1 (6 bases). TRBV23-1 is classed as an ORF, of uncertain function. The CDR3 is 16 amino acids. Trimming removed 6 bases from V and 1 base from J, with 16 bases in between. The CDR3 bases are TGCGCCAGCAGGACCCGGGACAAGGAGGCCAAAAACATTCAGTACTTC. This codes for CASRTRDKEAKNIQYF.

This clone was found a few times. The chain recombines TRBV7-8 with TRBJ2-7, with D possibly TRBD2 on 7 matching bases. Germline values: CDR1 SGHVS, CDR2 FQNEAQ. The CDR3 contains 14 residues. V lost 4 bases, J lost 5 bases, and 15 bases lay in between. The CDR3 DNA reads as TGTGCCAGCAGCTGGGCGGGGGCAGGGAACGAGCAGTACTTC. Its protein product is CASSWAGAGNEQYF.

The chain recombines TRBV7-9 with TRBJ1-4, with D possibly matching TRBD1 (6 bases). V was trimmed by 6 bases and J by 5 bases, leaving 28 bases between them. The CDR3 is 19 amino acids. Germline V gene data show CDR1 as SEHNR and CDR2 as FQNEAQ (reference sequence). The CDR3 here is CASRHLEGPRDTENEKLFF. CDR3 in DNA: TGTGCCAGCAGGCATCTCGAGGGGCCCCGGGACACAGAAAATGAAAAACTGTTTTTT.

The chain combines TRBV4-3 with TRBJ1-4; 7 bases agree with TRBD1. The CDR3 length is 14 residues. The germline V gene encodes CDR1 LGHNA and CDR2 YSLEER. The V gene end was trimmed by 4 bases and the J gene end by 8 bases; junction bases not matched to a gene: 7. The CDR3 is CASSRTGSREKLFF. CDR3 in DNA: TGCGCCAGCAGCCGGACAGGATCTCGGGAAAAACTGTTTTTT.

The chain combines TRBV28 with TRBJ2-7; TRBD1 agrees at 11 bases. After removal of 6 bases from V and 5 bases from J, the junction contained 6 bases not matched to a gene. The CDR3 runs to 14 residues. In germline, CDR1 is MDHEN, CDR2 SYDVKM. The CDR3 bases are TGTGCCAGCAGCCCCGGGACAGGGGGTAACGAGCAGTACTTC. Residues: CASSPGTGGNEQYF.

The rearrangement uses TRBV6-1 and TRBJ2-2; 9 bases are a match to TRBD1. The trim removed 4 bases at V and 4 bases at J, leaving 7 bases unmatched. The CDR3 loop spans 16 amino acids. Germline V lookup: CDR1 MNHNS, CDR2 SASEGT. The CDR3 protein is CASSAQGAVGTGELFF. Here the CDR3 DNA reads TGTGCCAGCAGTGCACAGGGGGCTGTTGGCACCGGGGAGCTGTTTTTT.

This clone was found once. The chain uses TRBV5-6 and TRBJ2-1; either TRBD1 or TRBD2 may fit D (6 bases each). Trimming pared 0 bases from V and 8 bases from J, leaving 12 bases between. Per the germline V gene, CDR1 is SGHDT and CDR2 is YYEEEE. The CDR3 length is 14 residues. The CDR3 DNA reads as TGTGCCAGCAGCTTGGGGGGGGCCAGGTATGAGCAGTTCTTC. Encoded protein: CASSLGGARYEQFF.

The genes are TRBV9 and TRBJ2-1; the D gene is possibly TRBD1 (6 bases). Germline V gene lookup returns CDR1 SGDLS and CDR2 YYNGEE. V was shortened by 2 bases and J by 2 bases, with 11 bases between the two germline ends. This CDR3 comprises 15 residues. CDR3 protein: CASSVGGGTYNEQFF. CDR3 bases: TGTGCCAGCAGCGTCGGTGGGGGCACCTACAATGAGCAGTTCTTC.

This chain uses TRBV3-1 (or the pseudogene TRBV3-2) with TRBJ2-7; 9 bases are a match to TRBD2. Germline trimming cut 0 bases from V and 1 base from J; bases unmatched to any gene: 4. The CDR3 contains 16 residues. Germline CDR1 is LGHDT and CDR2 is YNNKEL (reference sequence). CDR3 region: CASSQEVLAGSYEQYF. In DNA, the CDR3 is TGTGCCAGCAGCCAAGAGGTGCTAGCGGGGTCCTACGAGCAGTACTTC.

This clone was seen just once. The J gene is TRBJ1-6, the V gene TRBV19, with D maybe TRBD1 (6 bases). The CDR3 has 16 residues. Per germline, CDR1 LNHDA and CDR2 SQIVND (reference sequence). Trimming removed 6 bases at V and 0 bases at J, with 12 bases between. The CDR3: CASRGGPFSYNSPLHF. The CDR3 coding sequence is TGTGCCAGTAGAGGGGGGCCATTCTCCTATAATTCACCCCTCCACTTT.

The chain has TRBV27 and TRBJ2-5, with D perhaps matching TRBD1 or TRBD2 (5 bases each). This CDR3 is 16 amino acids long. Germline CDR1 and CDR2: MNHEY and SMNVEV (reference sequence). Trimming stripped 3 bases from V and 1 base from J, with 15 bases between. The CDR3 loop is CASSLGGPGPQETQYF. The CDR3 nucleotides are TGTGCCAGCAGTTTGGGTGGTCCGGGACCCCAAGAGACCCAGTACTTC.

The chain joins TRBV4-1 to TRBJ2-3; D is undetermined. This CDR3 spans 15 amino acids. Germline V gene lookup returns CDR1 MGHRA and CDR2 YSYEKL. Trimming pared 4 bases from V and 3 bases from J, leaving 14 bases between. The CDR3 reads CASSPRLAKTDTQYF. The CDR3 DNA sequence: TGCGCCAGCAGCCCCCGGTTAGCAAAGACAGATACGCAGTATTTT.